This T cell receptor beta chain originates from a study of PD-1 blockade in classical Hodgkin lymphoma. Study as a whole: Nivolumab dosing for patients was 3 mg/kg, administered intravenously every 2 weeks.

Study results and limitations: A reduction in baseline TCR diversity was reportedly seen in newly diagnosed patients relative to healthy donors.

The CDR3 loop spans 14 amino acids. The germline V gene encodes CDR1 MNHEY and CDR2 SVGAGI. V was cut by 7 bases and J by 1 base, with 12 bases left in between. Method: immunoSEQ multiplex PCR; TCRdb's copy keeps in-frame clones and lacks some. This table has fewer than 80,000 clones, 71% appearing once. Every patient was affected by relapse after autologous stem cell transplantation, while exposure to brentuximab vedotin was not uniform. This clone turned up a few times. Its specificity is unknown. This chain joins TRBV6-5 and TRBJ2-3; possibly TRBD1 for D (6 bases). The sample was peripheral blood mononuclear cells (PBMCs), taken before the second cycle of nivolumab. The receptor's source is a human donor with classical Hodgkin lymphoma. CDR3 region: CASTSGEGTDTQYF. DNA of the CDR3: TGTGCCAGCACCTCAGGGGAAGGCACAGATACGCAGTATTTT.